This T cell receptor (beta chain) was captured in a study of blood T cells in healthy people across ages. Alongside a J-beta primer mix, a sample-barcoded 5' primer served in a second PCR lasting roughly 6 to 12 cycles. From the 5' RACE reads, TCRdb called clonotypes with MiXCR, one entry per CDR3 protein. Of about 510,000 distinct CDR3 sequences listed, about 26% are singletons. CDR1 and CDR2 from the germline V gene are MDHEN and SYDVKM. The CDR3 has 12 residues. With 5 bases removed from V and 8 bases from J, the gap between germline ends came to 11 bases. This clonotype was found many times. Total RNA was isolated from each sample in quantities of at least 5 micrograms. In addition, the sample was reused for a study of T cells of mothers and their children.

Material: blood. The J gene is TRBJ2-3, the V gene TRBV28, with a weak D call TRBD2 (5 bases). This TCR was recovered from a boy younger than 10 in good health. The CDR3 spells CASSPEGFTQYF. The CDR3 coding sequence is TGTGCCAGCAGTCCCGAGGGATTTACGCAGTATTTT. The whole variable domain, filled in from reference TRBV28 and TRBJ2-3, reads DVKVTQSSRYLVKRTGEKVFLECVQDMDHENMFWYRQDPGLGLRLIYFSYDVKMKEKGDIPEGYSVSREKKERFSLILESASTNQTSMYLCASSPEGFTQYFGPGTRLTVL.